This is a list of T cell receptor beta chains from one sample in a study of blood T cell repertoires in COVID-19. Profiling relied on immunoSEQ multiplex PCR, and the TCRdb table lists in-frame clones only, not all of them. The sample includes over 400,000 clones, approximately 85% of them seen just once. Sequencing was done on a sample of peripheral blood. The receptors originated from a human donor in a cohort sampled during active COVID-19. CDR3s include the opening cysteine and the closing phenylalanine or tryptophan. A D gene is named only where the DNA matches it firmly. Clone size appears in some rows only: once, few, many, or a class for an expanded clone.

D gene: NA; clone size: NA; V gene: TRBV27; J gene: TRBJ1-3; CDR3 protein: CASSPSAGEAGNTIYF
D gene: TRBD2; clone size: once; V gene: TRBV28; J gene: TRBJ2-5; CDR3 protein: CASSSGLAGGPGGETQYF
D gene: TRBD1; clone size: NA; V gene: TRBV30; J gene: TRBJ1-2; CDR3 protein: CAWSPRQGQGTF
D gene: TRBD2; clone size: NA; V gene: TRBV19; J gene: TRBJ2-3; CDR3 protein: CASSPSIAGGSDTQYF
D gene: TRBD2; clone size: NA; V gene: TRBV9; J gene: TRBJ2-3; CDR3 protein: CASSLAGGRERDTQYF
D gene: NA; clone size: few; V gene: TRBV5-1; J gene: TRBJ2-1; CDR3 protein: CASSLVGANEQFF
D gene: NA; clone size: once; V gene: TRBV20-1; J gene: TRBJ2-1; CDR3 protein: CSASVFEKSSYNEQFF
D gene: TRBD2; clone size: once; V gene: TRBV28; J gene: TRBJ2-7; CDR3 protein: CASSSPPSGSYEQYF
D gene: TRBD1; clone size: NA; V gene: TRBV7-9; J gene: TRBJ1-1; CDR3 protein: CASSATGTGYTEAFF
D gene: TRBD2; clone size: NA; V gene: TRBV3-1/TRBV3-2; J gene: TRBJ2-7; CDR3 protein: CASSQGPASGIYEQYF
D gene: TRBD1; clone size: NA; V gene: TRBV7-2; J gene: TRBJ1-1; CDR3 protein: CASSLLGVWQGANTEAFF
D gene: NA; clone size: NA; V gene: TRBV9; J gene: TRBJ2-5; CDR3 protein: CASSVGQQTQETQYF
D gene: TRBD2; clone size: NA; V gene: TRBV5-1; J gene: TRBJ2-5; CDR3 protein: CASSFLAGGGETQYF
D gene: NA; clone size: NA; V gene: TRBV30; J gene: TRBJ1-4; CDR3 protein: CAWSRQLGNEKLFF
D gene: TRBD1; clone size: once; V gene: TRBV5-4; J gene: TRBJ2-2; CDR3 protein: CASGGQGDGELFF
D gene: TRBD2; clone size: NA; V gene: TRBV20-1; J gene: TRBJ2-3; CDR3 protein: CSAYHSGPQYF
D gene: TRBD1; clone size: NA; V gene: TRBV19; J gene: TRBJ2-1; CDR3 protein: CASSIGTGVPSYNEQFF
D gene: NA; clone size: NA; V gene: TRBV7-3; J gene: TRBJ1-6; CDR3 protein: CASSPQPVGGNSPLHF
D gene: TRBD1; clone size: once; V gene: TRBV27; J gene: TRBJ2-2; CDR3 protein: CASSFRRGPNTGELFF
D gene: NA; clone size: once; V gene: TRBV28; J gene: TRBJ2-7; CDR3 protein: CASKLGYEQYF
D gene: TRBD1; clone size: once; V gene: TRBV10-3; J gene: TRBJ1-1; CDR3 protein: CAISGDRMNTEAFF
D gene: NA; clone size: NA; V gene: TRBV5-1; J gene: TRBJ2-5; CDR3 protein: CASSLAAGTETQYF
D gene: TRBD1; clone size: few; V gene: TRBV28; J gene: TRBJ1-1; CDR3 protein: CASSFFIAGQDQAFF
D gene: TRBD2; clone size: NA; V gene: TRBV13; J gene: TRBJ2-3; CDR3 protein: CASSLGSGRWDTDTQYF